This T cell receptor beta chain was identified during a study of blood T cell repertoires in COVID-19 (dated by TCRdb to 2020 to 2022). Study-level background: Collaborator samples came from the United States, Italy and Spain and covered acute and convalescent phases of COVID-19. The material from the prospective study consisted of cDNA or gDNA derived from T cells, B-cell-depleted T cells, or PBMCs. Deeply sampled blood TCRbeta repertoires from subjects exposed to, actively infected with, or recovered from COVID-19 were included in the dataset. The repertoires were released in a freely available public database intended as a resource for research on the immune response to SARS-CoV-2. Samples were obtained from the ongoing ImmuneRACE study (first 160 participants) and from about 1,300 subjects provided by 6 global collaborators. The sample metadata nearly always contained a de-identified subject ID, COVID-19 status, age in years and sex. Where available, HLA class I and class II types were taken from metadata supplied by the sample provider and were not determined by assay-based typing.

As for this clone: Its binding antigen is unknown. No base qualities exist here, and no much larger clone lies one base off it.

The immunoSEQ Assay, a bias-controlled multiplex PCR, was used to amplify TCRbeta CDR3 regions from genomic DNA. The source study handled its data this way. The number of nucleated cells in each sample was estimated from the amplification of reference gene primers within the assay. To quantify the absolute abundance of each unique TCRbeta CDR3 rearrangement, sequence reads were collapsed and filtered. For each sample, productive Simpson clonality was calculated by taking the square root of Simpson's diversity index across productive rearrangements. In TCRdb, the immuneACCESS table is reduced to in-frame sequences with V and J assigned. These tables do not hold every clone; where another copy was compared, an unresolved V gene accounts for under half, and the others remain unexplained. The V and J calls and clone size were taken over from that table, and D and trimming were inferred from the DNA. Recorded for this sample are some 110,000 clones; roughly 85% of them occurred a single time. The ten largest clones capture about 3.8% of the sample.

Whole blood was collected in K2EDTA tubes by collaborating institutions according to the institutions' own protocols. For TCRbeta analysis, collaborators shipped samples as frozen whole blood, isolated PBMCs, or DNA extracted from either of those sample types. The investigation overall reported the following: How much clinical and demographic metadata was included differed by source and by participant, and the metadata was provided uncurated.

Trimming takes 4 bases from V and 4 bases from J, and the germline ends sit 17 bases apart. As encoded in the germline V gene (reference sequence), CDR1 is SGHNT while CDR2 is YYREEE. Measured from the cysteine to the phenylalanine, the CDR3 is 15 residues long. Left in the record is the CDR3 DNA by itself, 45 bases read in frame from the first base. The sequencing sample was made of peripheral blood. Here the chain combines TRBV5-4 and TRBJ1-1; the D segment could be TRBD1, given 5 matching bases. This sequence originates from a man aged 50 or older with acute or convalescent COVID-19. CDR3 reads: CASSPGPPGGTEAFF. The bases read TGTGCCAGCAGCCCGGGACCGCCGGGAGGCACTGAAGCTTTCTTT.